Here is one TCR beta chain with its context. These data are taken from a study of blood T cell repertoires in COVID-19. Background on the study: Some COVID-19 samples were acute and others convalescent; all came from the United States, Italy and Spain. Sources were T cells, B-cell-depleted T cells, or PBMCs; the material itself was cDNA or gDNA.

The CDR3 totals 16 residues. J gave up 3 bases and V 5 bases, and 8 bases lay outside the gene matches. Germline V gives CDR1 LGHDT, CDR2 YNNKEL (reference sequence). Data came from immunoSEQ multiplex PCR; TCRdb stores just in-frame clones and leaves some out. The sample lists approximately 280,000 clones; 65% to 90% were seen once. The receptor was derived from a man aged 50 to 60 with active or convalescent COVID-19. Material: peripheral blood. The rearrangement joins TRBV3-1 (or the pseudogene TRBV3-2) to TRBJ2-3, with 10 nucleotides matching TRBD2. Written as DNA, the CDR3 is TGTGCCAGCAGCAAAGGGAGCGGGAGGGTTACAGATACGCAGTATTTT. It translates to CASSKGSGRVTDTQYF.